This T cell receptor (beta chain) was observed in a study of T-cell memory formation after mild COVID-19. TCRalpha and TCRbeta libraries used 5'RACE with constant-segment primers and UMIs. TCRdb re-called the 5' RACE reads through MiXCR, storing one row per CDR3 protein. The sample shows over 250,000 distinct CDR3 sequences, less than 20% of them seen only once. J was trimmed by 3 bases and V by 1 base; bases with no gene match: 8. Germline loops: CDR1 SGHVS, CDR2 FQNEAQ. The CDR3 is made up of 16 amino acids. The source of this sequence is a man aged 18 to 30 who had mild COVID-19 (a few samples of this study predate the infection). Cell type and time point are not known. The rearrangement links TRBV7-8 to TRBJ1-1; 7 bases match TRBD1. Material: PBMCs or a T cell subset sorted from them (not recorded which). CDR3 protein: CASSLEGAHYYTEAFF. CDR3 nucleotide sequence: TGTGCCAGCAGCTTAGAGGGGGCCCACTACTACACTGAAGCTTTCTTT.